This paragraph reports one T cell receptor beta chain. Donors were grouped by their self-reported clinical history. This record belongs to a study of blood T cell repertoires in COVID-19. Study context: The United States, Italy and Spain supplied acute and convalescent COVID-19 samples. PBMCs, B-cell-depleted T cells, or T cells provided the cDNA or gDNA that made up the material.

V was shortened by 4 bases and J by 1 base, with 8 bases between the two germline ends. Looked up from germline, CDR1 is LGHDT and CDR2 is YNNKEL (reference sequence). The CDR3 has 13 amino acids. Produced via immunoSEQ multiplex PCR; TCRdb's table is partial and in-frame only. The sample carries about 180,000 clones, 86% recorded once. Specimen: PBMCs or T cells enriched from blood (not recorded which). The receptor was isolated from a woman younger than 45 who had recovered from COVID-19. The chain is built from TRBV3-1 (or the pseudogene TRBV3-2) and TRBJ2-7, with D maybe TRBD2 (6 bases). The CDR3 loop is CASSLAASYEQYF. The CDR3 nucleotides read TGTGCCAGCAGCCTAGCGGCGTCCTACGAGCAGTACTTC.